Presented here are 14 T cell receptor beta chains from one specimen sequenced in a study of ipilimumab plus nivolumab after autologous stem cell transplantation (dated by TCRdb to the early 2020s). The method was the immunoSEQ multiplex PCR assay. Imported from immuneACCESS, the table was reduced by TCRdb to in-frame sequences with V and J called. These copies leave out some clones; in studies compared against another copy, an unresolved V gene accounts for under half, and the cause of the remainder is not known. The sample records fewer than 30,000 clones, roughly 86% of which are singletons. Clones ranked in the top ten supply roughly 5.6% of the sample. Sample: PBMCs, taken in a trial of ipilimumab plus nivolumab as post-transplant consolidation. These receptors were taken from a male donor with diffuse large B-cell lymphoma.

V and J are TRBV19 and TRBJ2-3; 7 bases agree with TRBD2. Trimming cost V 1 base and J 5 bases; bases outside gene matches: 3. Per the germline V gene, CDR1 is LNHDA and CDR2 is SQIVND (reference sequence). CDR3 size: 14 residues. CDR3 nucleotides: TGTGCCAGTAGTATAGTCGGCGGGAGAGATACGCAGTATTTT. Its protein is CASSIVGGRDTQYF.

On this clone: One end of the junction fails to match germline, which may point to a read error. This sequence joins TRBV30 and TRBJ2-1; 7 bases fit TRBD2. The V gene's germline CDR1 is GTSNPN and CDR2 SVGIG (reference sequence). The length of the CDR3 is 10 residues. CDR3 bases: TGTGCCTGGACGGTTGGACTAGAGGTCTTC. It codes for CAWTVGLEVF.

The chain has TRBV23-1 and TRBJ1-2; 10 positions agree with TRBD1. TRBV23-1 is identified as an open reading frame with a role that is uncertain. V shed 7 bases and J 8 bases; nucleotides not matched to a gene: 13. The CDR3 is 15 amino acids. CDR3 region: CASTWGDRGSLGYTF. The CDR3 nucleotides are TGCGCCAGCACGTGGGGGGACAGGGGATCTTTAGGCTACACCTTC.

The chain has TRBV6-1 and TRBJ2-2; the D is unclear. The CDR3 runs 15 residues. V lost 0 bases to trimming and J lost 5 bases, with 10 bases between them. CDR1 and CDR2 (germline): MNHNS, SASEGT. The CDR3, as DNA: TGTGCCAGCAGTGAAGCGGAGCGTCCGACCGGGGAGCTGTTTTTT. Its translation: CASSEAERPTGELFF.

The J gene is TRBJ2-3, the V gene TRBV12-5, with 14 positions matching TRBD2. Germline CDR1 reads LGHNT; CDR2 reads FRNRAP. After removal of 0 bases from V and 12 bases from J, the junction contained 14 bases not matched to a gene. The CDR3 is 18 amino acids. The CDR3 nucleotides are TGTGCTAGTGGTTTGGTGACTGGGACTAGCGGGGGCCCCGTTCCCCAGTATTTT. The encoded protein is CASGLVTGTSGGPVPQYF. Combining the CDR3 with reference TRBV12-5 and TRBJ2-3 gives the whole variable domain DARVTQTPRHKVTEMGQEVTMRCQPILGHNTVFWYRQTMMQGLELLAYFRNRAPLDDSGMPKDRFSAEMPDATLATLKIQPSEPRDSAVYFCASGLVTGTSGGPVPQYFGPGTRLTVL.

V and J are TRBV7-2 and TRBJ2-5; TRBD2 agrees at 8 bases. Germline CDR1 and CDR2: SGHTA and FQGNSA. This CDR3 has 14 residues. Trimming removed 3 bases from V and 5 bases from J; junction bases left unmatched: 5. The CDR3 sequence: CASSLTGGWETQYF. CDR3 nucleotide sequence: TGTGCCAGCAGCTTGACGGGGGGGTGGGAGACCCAGTACTTC.

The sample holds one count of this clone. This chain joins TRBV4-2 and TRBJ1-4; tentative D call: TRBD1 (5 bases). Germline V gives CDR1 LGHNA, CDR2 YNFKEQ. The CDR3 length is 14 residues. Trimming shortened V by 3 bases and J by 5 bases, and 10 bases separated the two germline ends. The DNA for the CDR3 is TGTGCCAGCAGCCAGGGACCAGAAAATGAAAAACTGTTTTTT. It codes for CASSQGPENEKLFF.

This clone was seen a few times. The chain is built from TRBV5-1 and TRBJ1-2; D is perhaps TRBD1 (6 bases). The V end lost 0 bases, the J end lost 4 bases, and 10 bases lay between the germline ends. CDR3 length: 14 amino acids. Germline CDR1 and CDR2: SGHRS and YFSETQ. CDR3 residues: CASSLVVGGYGYTF. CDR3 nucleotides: TGCGCCAGCAGCTTGGTGGTAGGGGGCTATGGCTACACCTTC. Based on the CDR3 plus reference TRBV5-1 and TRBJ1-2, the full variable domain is KAGVTQTPRYLIKTRGQQVTLSCSPISGHRSVSWYQQTPGQGLQFLFEYFSETQRNKGNFPGRFSGRQFSNSRSEMNVSTLELGDSALYLCASSLVVGGYGYTFGSGTRLTVV.

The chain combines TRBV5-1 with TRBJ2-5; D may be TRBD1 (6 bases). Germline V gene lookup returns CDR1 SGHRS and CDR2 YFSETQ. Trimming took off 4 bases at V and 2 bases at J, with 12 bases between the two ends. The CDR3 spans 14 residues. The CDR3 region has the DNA TGCGCCAGCAGCGTCAGGGGTTGGCAAGAGACCCAGTACTTC. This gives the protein CASSVRGWQETQYF.

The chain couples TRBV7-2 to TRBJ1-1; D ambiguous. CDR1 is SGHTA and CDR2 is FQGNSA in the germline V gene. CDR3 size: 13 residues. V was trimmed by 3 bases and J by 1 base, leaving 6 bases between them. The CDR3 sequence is CASSFQWNTEAFF. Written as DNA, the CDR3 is TGTGCCAGCAGCTTCCAATGGAACACTGAAGCTTTCTTT.

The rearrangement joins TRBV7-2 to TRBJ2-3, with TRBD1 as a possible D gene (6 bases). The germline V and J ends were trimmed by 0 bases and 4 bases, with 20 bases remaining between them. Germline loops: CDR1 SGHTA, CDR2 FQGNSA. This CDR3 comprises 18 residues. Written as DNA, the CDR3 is TGTGCCAGCAGCTTAGCGGGGGCGGCGAGGTTGGGCGCAGATACGCAGTATTTT. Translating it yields CASSLAGAARLGADTQYF.

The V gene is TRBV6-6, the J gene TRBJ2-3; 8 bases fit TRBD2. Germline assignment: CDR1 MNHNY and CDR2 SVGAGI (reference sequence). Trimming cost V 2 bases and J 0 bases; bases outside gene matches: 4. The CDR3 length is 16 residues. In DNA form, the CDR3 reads TGTGCCAGCAGTTACGAGACGGGGGGGAGCACAGATACGCAGTATTTT. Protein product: CASSYETGGSTDTQYF.

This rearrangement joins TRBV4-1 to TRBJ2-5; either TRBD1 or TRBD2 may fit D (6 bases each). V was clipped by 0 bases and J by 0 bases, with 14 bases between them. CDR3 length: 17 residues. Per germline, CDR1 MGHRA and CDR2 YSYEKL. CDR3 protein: CASSQDWGARYQETQYF. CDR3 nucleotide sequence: TGCGCCAGCAGCCAAGATTGGGGGGCCCGGTACCAAGAGACCCAGTACTTC.

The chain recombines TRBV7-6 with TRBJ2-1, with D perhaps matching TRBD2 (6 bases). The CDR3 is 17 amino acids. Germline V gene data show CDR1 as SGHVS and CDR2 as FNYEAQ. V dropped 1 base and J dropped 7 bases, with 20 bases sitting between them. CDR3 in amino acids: CASSLGVTSRGLNEQFF. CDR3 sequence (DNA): TGTGCCAGCAGCTTAGGGGTCACTAGCCGGGGGTTGAATGAGCAGTTCTTC.